This T cell receptor beta chain came from a study of blood T cell repertoires in COVID-19 (dated by TCRdb to 2018 to 2021). In the study overall: Samples from collaborators originated in the United States, Italy and Spain and spanned both the acute and convalescent phases of COVID-19. The prospective study material was composed of cDNA or gDNA derived from T cells, B-cell-depleted T cells, or PBMCs. Samples were obtained from the ongoing ImmuneRACE study (first 160 participants) and from 1,254 subjects provided by 6 global collaborators. Where HLA class I and class II types were available, the types were taken from metadata supplied by the sample provider, not from assay-based typing. Subjects who had been exposed to COVID-19, were actively infected with it, or had recovered from it provided the deeply sampled blood TCRbeta repertoires that made up the dataset. A freely available public database, intended as a resource for researchers studying the immune response to SARS-CoV-2, is where the repertoires were released. Sample metadata almost always included a de-identified subject ID, COVID-19 status, age in years and sex.

TCRbeta CDR3 regions were amplified from genomic DNA using the immunoSEQ Assay, a bias-controlled multiplex PCR. Turning to the authors' computational methods: The number of nucleated cells in each sample was estimated by amplification of reference gene primers within the assay. To quantify the absolute abundance of each unique TCRbeta CDR3 rearrangement, sequence reads were collapsed and filtered. For each sample, productive Simpson clonality was calculated as the square root of Simpson's diversity index across productive rearrangements. TCRdb took over this immuneACCESS table, retaining in-frame rearrangements with V and J assigned. Such tables are incomplete; in checked studies, under half of the missing clones stem from an unresolved V gene, and the remainder is unexplained. The V and J calls and clone size come from that table; D and trimming were worked out from the DNA. In all, the sample holds 15,000 to 20,000 clones, and over 65% of those were seen once. The ten largest clones add up to roughly 23% of the sample.

What the study reported, not specific to this receptor: The quantity of clinical and demographic metadata differed by source and by participant and was supplied without curation.

The CDR3 starts with the cysteine, ends with the phenylalanine, and has 16 residues. Only CDR3 DNA remains: 48 bases, in frame from the first base. Sequences ENHRY (CDR1) and SYGVKD (CDR2) are obtained from the germline V gene. Relative to germline, V is missing 3 bases and J is missing 0 bases, with 4 bases of the junction outside any gene match. As concerns this clone: It has no known antigen specificity. The input lacks base qualities; no much larger clone sits a single base away.

Each collaborating institution followed its own protocols to collect whole blood in K2EDTA tubes. For TCRbeta analysis, collaborator samples were shipped as frozen whole blood, as isolated PBMCs, or as DNA extracted from either sample type. The sequenced material came from peripheral blood. The TCR was taken from a man in his 60s with active or convalescent COVID-19. Here the chain combines TRBV10-3 and TRBJ2-2; 7 bases in the middle match TRBD1. The DNA sequence is TGTGCCATCAGTGATGAAGGGGGCGCGAACACCGGGGAGCTGTTTTTT. Translated, it reads CAISDEGGANTGELFF.